The sequence of this T cell receptor beta chain was determined in a study of shared T cell receptors in the human thymus. Germline CDR1 and CDR2: PRHDT and FYEKMQ (reference sequence). The CDR3 is made up of 18 amino acids. Trimming removed 4 bases from V and 3 bases from J; junction bases left unmatched: 13. Clones were sequenced by immunoSEQ multiplex PCR, and TCRdb holds only the in-frame ones, with some missing. The sample lists about 730,000 clones, approximately 83% seen once, with roughly 0.01% in the top ten. These data also featured in a second study, about human thymus T cells. This second study notes: Resections obtained during corrective heart surgery supplied the thymus tissue. Gene usage for V and J segments appeared biased in thymic and blood repertoires.

Sequenced input: thymocytes. The chain links TRBV13 to TRBJ2-3, with TRBD2 matching 10 bases. The sequence was collected from a girl under two years old with a congenital heart defect. Written as DNA, the CDR3 is TGTGCCAGCAGCTGGCGACTAGCGGGCCTTACCAGGACAGATACGCAGTATTTT. Its translation is CASSWRLAGLTRTDTQYF.